This TCR beta chain was sequenced in a study of tumor-infiltrating lymphocytes in primary liver carcinoma. TCR beta cDNA was made from 400 to 600 ng total RNA with a constant-region primer. ARM-PCR, slightly modified, supplied the TCR beta libraries through three nested multiplex PCR rounds. In the first two PCR rounds, TRBV1-TRBV30 forward primers were paired with a C-beta reverse primer, and each round lasted around 10 cycles. TCRdb passed the multiplex PCR reads through MiXCR, listing each CDR3 protein once. The data contain about 22,000 distinct CDR3 sequences, more than 70% of them seen just once; the ten biggest clones take up about 40%. Germline CDR1 is LGHNA and CDR2 is YSLEER. The V and J ends lost 1 base and 3 bases respectively, with 22 bases between them. The CDR3 consists of 18 residues. Extraction of RNA together with DNA used about 18-30 mg of unsorted bulk tissue. Chronic HBV infection was present, with no prior treatment. Each tumor specimen held more than 75% viable tumor cells.

The chain carries TRBV4-3 and TRBJ2-7; a weak D match, TRBD1 (6 bases). Sequenced: liver tumor tissue from sampling region 2. As to subset: tumor region T2, inferior pole. The sequence was collected from a woman aged 30 to 39 with primary liver carcinoma and hepatitis B virus infection. The CDR3 DNA reads TGCGCCAGCAGCCAAGCTGTGAGGGGGTTTCACATTAGCTACGAGCAGTACTTC. The encoded protein is CASSQAVRGFHISYEQYF.